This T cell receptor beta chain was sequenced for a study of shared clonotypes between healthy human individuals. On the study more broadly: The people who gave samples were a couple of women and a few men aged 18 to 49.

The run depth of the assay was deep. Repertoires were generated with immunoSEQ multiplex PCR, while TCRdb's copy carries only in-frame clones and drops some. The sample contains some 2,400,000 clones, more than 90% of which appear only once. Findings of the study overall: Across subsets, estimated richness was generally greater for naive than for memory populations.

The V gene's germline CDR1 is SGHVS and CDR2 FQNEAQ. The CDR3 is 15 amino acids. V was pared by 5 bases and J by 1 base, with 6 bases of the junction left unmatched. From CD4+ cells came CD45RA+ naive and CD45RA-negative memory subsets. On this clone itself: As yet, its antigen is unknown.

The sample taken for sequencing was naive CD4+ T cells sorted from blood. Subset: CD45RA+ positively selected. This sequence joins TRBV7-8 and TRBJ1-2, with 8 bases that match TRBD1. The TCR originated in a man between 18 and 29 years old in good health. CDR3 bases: TGTGCCAGCAGCATAGACAGGGGTATTAACTATGGCTACACCTTC. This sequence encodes CASSIDRGINYGYTF.